This note documents a single TCR beta chain sequence. The authors spiked synthetic TCR analog templates into each PCR. Here immunoSEQ multiplex PCR was the method, and the copy in TCRdb shows in-frame clones only, minus some. The repertoire holds approximately 94,000 clones, with 87% as singletons. The sample comes from a study of PD-L1 blockade in urothelial cancer. Study context: Treatment start was followed by blood analysis at 3 weeks (second dose) and again at 6 weeks. A median around 140,000 T cells were found in blood samples.

The germline CDR1 and CDR2 sequences are SNHLY and FYNNEI. With 4 bases removed from V and 7 bases from J, the gap between germline ends came to 17 bases. There are 15 residues in the CDR3. Time point denoted: pretreatment peripheral blood. Patients had urothelial carcinoma that was locally advanced or metastatic. The sequence was collected from a man aged 55 to 70 with urothelial cancer. The chain is built from TRBV2 and TRBJ2-4; tentatively, D is TRBD2 (6 bases). The sequencing here drew on PBMCs, taken around atezolizumab (anti-PD-L1) treatment. CDR3 nucleotide sequence: TGTGCCAGCAGTGCCAAATCGGGGAGCGGGAACATTCAGTACTTC. The encoded protein is CASSAKSGSGNIQYF.